This note documents a single T cell receptor beta chain sequence. What it binds is not known. Sorted populations were all over 95% pure. All of the isolated RNA was reverse transcribed, so expressed TCRB transcripts were sequenced. Sequencing was performed with immunoSEQ multiplex PCR; in TCRdb, only in-frame clones are kept and a portion is missing. The profile covers about 150,000 clones, with around a tenth appearing a single time and 0.6% to 0.85% taken by the ten largest. This entry comes from a study of beta chain features in type 1 diabetes. The trim removed 10 bases at V and 3 bases at J, leaving 9 bases unmatched. Germline-derived CDR1 and CDR2 are MNHEY and SVGAGI. This CDR3 region has 15 residues. General study points: Significant though moderate, a shortening of TCRB CDR3s appeared in all four CD4+ subsets of Type 1 diabetes patients.

The sequenced sample was central memory CD4+ T cells from blood. This clonotype was obtained from a man between 18 and 35 years old in good health. This chain joins TRBV6-5 and TRBJ1-3; 10 bases are shared with TRBD1. The CDR3 loop reads CAISRQGAGGNTIYF. Written as DNA, the CDR3 is TGTGCCATCAGCCGACAGGGGGCTGGTGGAAACACCATATATTTT.